This section outlines one T cell receptor beta chain sequence together with its context. Use of 60 Vbeta and 13 Jbeta primers characterized the PCR. Methods used by the authors: In a later analysis, some 10 million of some 80 million unique beta chains occurred in at least two donors. The data were produced by immunoSEQ multiplex PCR, yet TCRdb's version contains in-frame clones alone and is incomplete. That table gives V, J and clone size, and the DNA gave D and trimming. Seen here are 150,000 to 180,000 clones, 70% to 90% observed once, and the top ten hold 2% to 2.5%. The sample belongs to a study of cytomegalovirus exposure and HLA in healthy donors. Germline lookup yields CDR1 SEHNR and CDR2 FQNEAQ (reference sequence). The CDR3 runs to 16 residues. V lost 1 base to trimming and J lost 0 bases, with 10 bases between them.

Material for sequencing was PBMCs. V usage is TRBV7-9 and J usage is TRBJ2-1; possible D gene TRBD2, 5 bases. This receptor was identified in a young woman in good health and CMV-seronegative. The CDR3 protein is CASSLEIGSSYNEQFF. DNA of the CDR3: TGTGCCAGCAGCTTAGAAATAGGGAGCTCCTACAATGAGCAGTTCTTC.